Detailed here is one T cell receptor (beta chain). Its specificity is not known. In TCRdb, the 5' RACE reads were re-called with MiXCR into one record per CDR3 protein. Of about 340,000 distinct CDR3 sequences listed, 20% to 25% are singletons. The data stem from a study of T-cell memory formation after mild COVID-19. Background on the study: Largely donor-specific sequence clusters came from a couple of donors. Notes on the study in general: Among clones contracting day 15 to 85, CD4/CD8 was balanced, whereas later expanders leaned CD4+. Still unconfirmed is whether the second-wave clones peaking on day 37 recognized SARS-CoV-2.

The CDR3 extends over 17 amino acids. The V gene end was trimmed by 1 base and the J gene end by 6 bases; junction bases not matched to a gene: 13. CDR1 is SGHRS and CDR2 is YFSETQ in the germline V gene. This sequence originates from a young man who had mild COVID-19 (a few samples of this study predate the infection). Cell type and time point are not known. The sample consisted of PBMCs or a T cell subset sorted from them (not recorded which). The chain is built from TRBV5-1 and TRBJ2-3, with 8 bases that match TRBD2. As DNA, the CDR3 is TGCGCCAGCAGCTTGTCATCCCGGGGGGGCCGATCCGATACGCAGTATTTT. It codes for CASSLSSRGGRSDTQYF.